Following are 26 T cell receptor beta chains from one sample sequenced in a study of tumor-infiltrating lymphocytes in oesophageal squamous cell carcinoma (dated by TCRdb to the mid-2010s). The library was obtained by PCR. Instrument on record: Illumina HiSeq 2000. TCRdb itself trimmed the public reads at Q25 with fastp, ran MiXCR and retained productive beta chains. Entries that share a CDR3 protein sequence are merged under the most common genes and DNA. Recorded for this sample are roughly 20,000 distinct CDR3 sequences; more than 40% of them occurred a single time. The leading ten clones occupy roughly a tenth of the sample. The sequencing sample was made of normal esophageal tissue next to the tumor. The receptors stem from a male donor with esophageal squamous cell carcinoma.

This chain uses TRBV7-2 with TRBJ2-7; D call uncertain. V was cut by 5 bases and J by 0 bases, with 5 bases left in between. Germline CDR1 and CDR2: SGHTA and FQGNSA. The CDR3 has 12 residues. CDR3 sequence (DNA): TGTGCCAGCAGCCAGAACTCCTACGAGCAGTACTTC. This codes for CASSQNSYEQYF.

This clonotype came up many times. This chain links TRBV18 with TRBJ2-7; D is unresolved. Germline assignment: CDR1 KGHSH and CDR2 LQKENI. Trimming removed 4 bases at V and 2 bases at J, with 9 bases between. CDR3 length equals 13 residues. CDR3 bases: TGTGCCAGCTCACGGGGATCGGCCTACGAGCAGTACTTC. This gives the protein CASSRGSAYEQYF. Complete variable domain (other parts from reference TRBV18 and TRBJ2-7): NAGVMQNPRHLVRRRGQEARLRCSPMKGHSHVYWYRQLPEEGLKFMVYLQKENIIDESGMPKERFSAEFPKEGPSILRIQQVVRGDSAAYFCASSRGSAYEQYFGPGTRLTVT.

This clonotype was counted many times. The CDR3 sequence: CATYVYSDVDYGYTF. In DNA, the CDR3 is TGTGCCACCTATGTATATTCCGACGTTGACTATGGCTACACCTTC. The chain is built from TRBV19 and TRBJ1-2; D unclear. The CDR3 length is 15 residues. The germline gives CDR1 LNHDA, CDR2 SQIVND (reference sequence). V was shortened by 10 bases and J by 3 bases, with 21 bases between the two germline ends.

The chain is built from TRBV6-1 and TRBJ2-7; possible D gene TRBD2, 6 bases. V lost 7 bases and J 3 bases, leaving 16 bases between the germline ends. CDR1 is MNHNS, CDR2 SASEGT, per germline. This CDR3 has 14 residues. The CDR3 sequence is CASTRQAGLYEQYF. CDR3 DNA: TGTGCCAGCACGCGCCAGGCGGGGCTCTACGAGCAGTACTTC.

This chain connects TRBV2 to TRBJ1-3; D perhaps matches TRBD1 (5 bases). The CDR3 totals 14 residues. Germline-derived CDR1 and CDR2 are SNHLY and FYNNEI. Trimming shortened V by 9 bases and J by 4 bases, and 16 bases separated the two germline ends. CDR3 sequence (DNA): TGTGCCAGTGGGACCCGGGGCCGAGGAAACACCATATATTTT. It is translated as CASGTRGRGNTIYF.

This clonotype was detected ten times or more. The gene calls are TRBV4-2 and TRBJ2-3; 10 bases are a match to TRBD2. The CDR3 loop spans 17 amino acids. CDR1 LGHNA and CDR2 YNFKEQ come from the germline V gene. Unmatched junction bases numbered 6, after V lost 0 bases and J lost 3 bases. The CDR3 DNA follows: TGTGCCAGCAGCCAAGAGCTAGCGGGAGTAGGGACAGATACGCAGTATTTT. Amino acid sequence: CASSQELAGVGTDTQYF.

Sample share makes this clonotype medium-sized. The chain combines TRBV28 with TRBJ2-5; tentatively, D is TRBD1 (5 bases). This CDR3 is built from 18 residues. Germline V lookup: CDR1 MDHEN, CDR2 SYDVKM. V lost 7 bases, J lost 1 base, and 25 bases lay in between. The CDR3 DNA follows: TGTGCCAGCACCTTAACTAACGGTGGGGCAGCCTCCCAAGAGACCCAGTACTTC. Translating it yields CASTLTNGGAASQETQYF.

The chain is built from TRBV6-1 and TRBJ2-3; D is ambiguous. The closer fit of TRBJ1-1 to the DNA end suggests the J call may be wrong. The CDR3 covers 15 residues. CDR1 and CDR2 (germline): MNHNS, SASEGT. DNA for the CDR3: TGTGCCAGCAGTGAGTTGAGCGCAGGGAACACTGAAGCTTTCTTT. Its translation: CASSELSAGNTEAFF.

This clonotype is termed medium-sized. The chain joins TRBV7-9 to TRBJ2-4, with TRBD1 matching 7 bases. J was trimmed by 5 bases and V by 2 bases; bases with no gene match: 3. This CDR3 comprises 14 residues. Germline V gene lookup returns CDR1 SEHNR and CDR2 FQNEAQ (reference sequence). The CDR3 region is CASSLRGTENIQYF. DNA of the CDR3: TGTGCCAGCAGCTTAAGAGGGACAGAAAACATTCAGTACTTC. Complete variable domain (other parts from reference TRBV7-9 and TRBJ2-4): DTGVSQNPRHKITKRGQNVTFRCDPISEHNRLYWYRQTLGQGPEFLTYFQNEAQLEKSRLLSDRFSAERPKGSFSTLEIQRTEQGDSAMYLCASSLRGTENIQYFGAGTRLSVL.

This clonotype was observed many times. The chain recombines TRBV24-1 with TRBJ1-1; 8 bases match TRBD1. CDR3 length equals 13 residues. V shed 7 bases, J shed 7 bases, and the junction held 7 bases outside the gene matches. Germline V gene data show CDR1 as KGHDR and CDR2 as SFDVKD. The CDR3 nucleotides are TGTGCCACCAGGGAAGGGACAGGCCTTGAAGCTTTCTTT. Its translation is CATREGTGLEAFF.

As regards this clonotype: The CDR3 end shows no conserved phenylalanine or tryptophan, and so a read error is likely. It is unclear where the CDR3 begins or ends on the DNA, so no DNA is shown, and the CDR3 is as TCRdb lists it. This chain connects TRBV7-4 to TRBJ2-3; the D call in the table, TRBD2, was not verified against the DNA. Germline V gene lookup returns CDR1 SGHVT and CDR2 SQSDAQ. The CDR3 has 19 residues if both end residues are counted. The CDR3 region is CASSLKIAGFTYNEQFFGP.

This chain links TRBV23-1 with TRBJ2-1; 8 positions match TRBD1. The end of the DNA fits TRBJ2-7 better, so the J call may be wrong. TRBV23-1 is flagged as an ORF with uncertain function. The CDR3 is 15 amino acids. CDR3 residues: CASSQSGDRGYEQYF. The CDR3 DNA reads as TGCGCCAGCAGTCAATCGGGCGACAGGGGATACGAGCAGTACTTC.

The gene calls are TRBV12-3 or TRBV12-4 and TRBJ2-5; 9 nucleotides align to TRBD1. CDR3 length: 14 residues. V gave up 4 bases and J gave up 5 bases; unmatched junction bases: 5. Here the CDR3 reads CASSSLGTGETQYF. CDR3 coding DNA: TGTGCCAGCAGTTCCCTGGGGACAGGGGAGACCCAGTACTTC.

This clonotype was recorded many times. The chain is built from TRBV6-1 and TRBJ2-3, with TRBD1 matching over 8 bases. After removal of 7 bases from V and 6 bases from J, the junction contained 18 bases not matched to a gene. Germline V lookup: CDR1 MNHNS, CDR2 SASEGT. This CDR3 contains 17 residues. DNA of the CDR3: TGTGCCAGCAAAGGGGGGACAGGAGGAAACCCGTGGGATACGCAGTATTTT. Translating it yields CASKGGTGGNPWDTQYF.

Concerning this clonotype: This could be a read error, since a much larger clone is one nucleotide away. The CDR3 DNA follows: TGTGCCAGCAGCCCCCTTAGCGGGTCTAGCACAGATACGCAGTTTTTT. Translated: CASSPLSGSSTDTQFF. This sequence joins TRBV5-6 and TRBJ1-4, with D hard to call. V was trimmed by 4 bases and J by 16 bases, leaving 29 bases between them. The CDR3 spans 16 residues. Germline lookup yields CDR1 SGHDT and CDR2 YYEEEE.

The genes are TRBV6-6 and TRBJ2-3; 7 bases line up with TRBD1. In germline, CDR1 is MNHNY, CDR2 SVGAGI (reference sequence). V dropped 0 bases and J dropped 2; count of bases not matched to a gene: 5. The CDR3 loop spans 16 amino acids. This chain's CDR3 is CASSYSGGRATDTQYF. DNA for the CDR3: TGTGCCAGCAGTTACTCAGGGGGCCGCGCCACAGATACGCAGTATTTT.

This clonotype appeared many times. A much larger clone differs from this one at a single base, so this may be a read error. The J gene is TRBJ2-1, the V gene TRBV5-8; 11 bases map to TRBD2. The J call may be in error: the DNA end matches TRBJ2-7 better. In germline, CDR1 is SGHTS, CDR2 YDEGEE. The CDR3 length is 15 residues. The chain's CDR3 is CASSAGLAVNNEQYF. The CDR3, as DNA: TGTGCCAGCAGCGCGGGACTAGCGGTCAACAATGAGCAGTACTTC.

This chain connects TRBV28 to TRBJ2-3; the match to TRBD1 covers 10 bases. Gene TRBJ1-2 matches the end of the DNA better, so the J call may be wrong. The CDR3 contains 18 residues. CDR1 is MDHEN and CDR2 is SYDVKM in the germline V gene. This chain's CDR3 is CASSPELTGGKVLYGYTF. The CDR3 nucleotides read TGTGCCAGCAGTCCCGAACTGACAGGGGGCAAGGTCCTCTATGGCTACACCTTC.

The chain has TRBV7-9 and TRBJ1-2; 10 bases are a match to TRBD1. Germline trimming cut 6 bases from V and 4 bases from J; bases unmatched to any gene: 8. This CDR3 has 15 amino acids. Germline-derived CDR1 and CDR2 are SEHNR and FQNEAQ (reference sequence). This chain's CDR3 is CASRGQGQGSYGYTF. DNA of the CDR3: TGTGCCAGCAGGGGCCAGGGACAGGGGAGCTATGGCTACACCTTC.

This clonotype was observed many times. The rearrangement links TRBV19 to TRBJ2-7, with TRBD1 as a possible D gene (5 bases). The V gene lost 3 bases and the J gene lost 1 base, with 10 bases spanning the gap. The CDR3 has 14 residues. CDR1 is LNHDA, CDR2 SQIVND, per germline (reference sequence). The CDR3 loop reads CASSIRQSSYEQYF. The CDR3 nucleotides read TGTGCCAGTAGTATTCGACAGAGTTCCTACGAGCAGTACTTC. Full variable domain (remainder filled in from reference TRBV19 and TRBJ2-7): DGGITQSPKYLFRKEGQNVTLSCEQNLNHDAMYWYRQDPGQGLRLIYYSQIVNDFQKGDIAEGYSVSREKKESFPLTVTSAQKNPTAFYLCASSIRQSSYEQYFGPGTRLTVT.

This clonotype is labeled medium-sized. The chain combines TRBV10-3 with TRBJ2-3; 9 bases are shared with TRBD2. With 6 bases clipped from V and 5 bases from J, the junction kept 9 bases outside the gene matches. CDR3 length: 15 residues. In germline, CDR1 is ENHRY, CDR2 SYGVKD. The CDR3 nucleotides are TGTGCCATCAGCGGTAGCGGGAGTAGGAAAGATACGCAGTATTTT. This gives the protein CAISGSGSRKDTQYF.

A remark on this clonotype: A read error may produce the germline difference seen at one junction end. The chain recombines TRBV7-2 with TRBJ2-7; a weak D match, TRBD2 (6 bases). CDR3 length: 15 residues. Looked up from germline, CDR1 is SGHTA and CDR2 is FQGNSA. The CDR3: CASSLVRENNSPLHF. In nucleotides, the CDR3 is TGTGCCAGCAGCTTAGTGCGGGAAAACAATTCACCCCTCCACTTC.

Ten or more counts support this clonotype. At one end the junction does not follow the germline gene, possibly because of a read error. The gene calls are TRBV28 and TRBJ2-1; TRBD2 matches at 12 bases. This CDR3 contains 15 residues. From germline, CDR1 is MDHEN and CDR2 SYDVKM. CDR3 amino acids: CANSWTSGAYNEQFF. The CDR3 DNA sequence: TGTGCCAACAGTTGGACTAGCGGGGCCTACAATGAGCAGTTCTTC.

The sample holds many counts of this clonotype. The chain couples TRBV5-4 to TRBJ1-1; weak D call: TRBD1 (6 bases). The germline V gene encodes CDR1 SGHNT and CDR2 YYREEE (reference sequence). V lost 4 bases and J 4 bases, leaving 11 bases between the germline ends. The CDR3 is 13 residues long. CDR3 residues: CASSILGATEAFF. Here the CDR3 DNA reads TGTGCCAGCAGCATCCTGGGGGCCACTGAAGCTTTCTTT.

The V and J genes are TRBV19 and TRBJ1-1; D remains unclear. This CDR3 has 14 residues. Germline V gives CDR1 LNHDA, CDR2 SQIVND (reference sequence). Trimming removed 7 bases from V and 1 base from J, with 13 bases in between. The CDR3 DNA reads TGTGCCAGTATGGGGTTGGGCGGGAACACTGAAGCTTTCTTT. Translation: CASMGLGGNTEAFF.

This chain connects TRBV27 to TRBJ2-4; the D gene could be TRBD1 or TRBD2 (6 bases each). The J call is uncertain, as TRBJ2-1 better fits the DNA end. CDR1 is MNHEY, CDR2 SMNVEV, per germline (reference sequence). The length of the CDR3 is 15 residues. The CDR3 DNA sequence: TGTGCCAGCAGCCCGGACGTAGGGGGGACCTCCGAGCAGTTCTTC. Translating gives CASSPDVGGTSEQFF.